These 5 T cell receptor beta chains came from one sample sequenced in a study of CD8+ T cells in alopecia areata. Extracted from the samples, RNA was reverse transcribed into cDNA to serve as the sequencing template. The repertoire was sequenced with immunoSEQ multiplex PCR; TCRdb's copy has only in-frame clones and lacks some. The sample lists approximately 63,000 clones, approximately 61% occurring once. Sequencing used CD8+ T cells sorted from blood, obtained at week 0. These receptors all come from a human donor with alopecia areata.

The gene calls are TRBV30 and TRBJ2-7; D not resolved. CDR3 size: 13 residues. Between the trimmed V and J ends, which lost 2 bases and 4 bases, there was a span of 12 bases. In germline, CDR1 is GTSNPN, CDR2 SVGIG (reference sequence). This CDR3 is CAWSPQPGYEQYF. For the CDR3, the DNA is TGTGCCTGGAGTCCCCAACCAGGTTACGAGCAGTACTTC. Based on the CDR3 plus reference TRBV30 and TRBJ2-7, the full variable domain is SQTIHQWPATLVQPVGSPLSLECTVEGTSNPNLYWYRQAAGRGLQLLFYSVGIGQISSEVPQNLSASRPQDRQFILSSKKLLLSDSGFYLCAWSPQPGYEQYFGPGTRLTVT.

The rearrangement uses TRBV9 and TRBJ2-1; a weak D match, TRBD2 (5 bases). V was pared by 5 bases and J by 9 bases, with 18 bases between. There are 14 residues in the CDR3. Germline V gene data show CDR1 as SGDLS and CDR2 as YYNGEE. CDR3 protein: CASSRGVLGVEQFF. CDR3 DNA sequence: TGTGCCAGCAGTCGTGGGGTTCTCGGGGTTGAGCAGTTCTTC.

This chain links TRBV9 with TRBJ1-2; perhaps TRBD1 as D (6 bases). Germline V CDR1 and CDR2: SGDLS, YYNGEE. CDR3 length equals 14 residues. V was cut by 4 bases and J by 4 bases, with 14 bases left in between. The CDR3 reads CASSPDGTTYGYTF. CDR3 DNA: TGTGCCAGCAGCCCAGACGGGACAACCTATGGCTACACCTTC.

CDR3 DNA: TGCAGCGTTGAAGATCCCGACGGGAGCACAGATACGCAGTATTTT. Translation: CSVEDPDGSTDTQYF. The rearrangement joins TRBV29-1 to TRBJ2-3; D is ambiguous. Germline loops: CDR1 SQVTM, CDR2 ANQGSEA. The CDR3 covers 15 residues. Trimming removed 0 bases from V and 0 bases from J, with 10 bases in between.

The chain joins TRBV4-3 to TRBJ1-2; tentatively, D is TRBD1 (5 bases). CDR1 is LGHNA and CDR2 is YSLEER in the germline V gene. The CDR3 consists of 15 residues. Deletions cut 0 bases from V and 7 bases from J, with 15 bases between. The CDR3 loop is CASSQDRGPLAGYTF. The DNA for the CDR3 is TGCGCCAGCAGCCAAGATCGGGGCCCTCTTGCTGGCTACACCTTC.